Following are 2 T cell receptor beta chains from one sample sequenced in a study of STAT3 mutations in large granular lymphocyte leukemia. Findings and caveats of the study: At least one immunodominant TCR beta clonotype appeared in every T-cell large granular lymphocyte leukemia patient.

The antigens these receptors bind are not known. The table came from immunoSEQ multiplex PCR; TCRdb's copy has only in-frame clones and leaves some out. The sample consists of 25,000 to 40,000 clones, around 86% of them appearing once. The sample was peripheral blood mononuclear cells. The receptors were sampled from a man aged 60-69 years with T-cell large granular lymphocyte leukemia. Some clones in this sample may be carry-over from other donors' samples.

The rearrangement uses TRBV28 and TRBJ1-5, with 7 nucleotides matching TRBD1. The V gene end was trimmed by 7 bases and the J gene end by 4 bases; junction bases not matched to a gene: 7. CDR3 length equals 14 residues. The germline gives CDR1 MDHEN, CDR2 SYDVKM. CDR3 sequence: CASTWDSINQPQHF. The CDR3 bases are TGTGCCAGCACCTGGGACAGTATAAATCAGCCCCAGCATTTT.

This clone was recorded once. This chain joins TRBV5-4 and TRBJ2-7; TRBD1 matches at 9 bases. The CDR3 is 14 residues long. The trim removed 4 bases at V and 7 bases at J, leaving 9 bases unmatched. The germline CDR1 and CDR2 sequences are SGHNT and YYREEE (reference sequence). The DNA of the CDR3 is TGTGCCAGCAGCCGGGACAGGGTTCTCTTGGAGCAGTACTTC. Its protein product is CASSRDRVLLEQYF.